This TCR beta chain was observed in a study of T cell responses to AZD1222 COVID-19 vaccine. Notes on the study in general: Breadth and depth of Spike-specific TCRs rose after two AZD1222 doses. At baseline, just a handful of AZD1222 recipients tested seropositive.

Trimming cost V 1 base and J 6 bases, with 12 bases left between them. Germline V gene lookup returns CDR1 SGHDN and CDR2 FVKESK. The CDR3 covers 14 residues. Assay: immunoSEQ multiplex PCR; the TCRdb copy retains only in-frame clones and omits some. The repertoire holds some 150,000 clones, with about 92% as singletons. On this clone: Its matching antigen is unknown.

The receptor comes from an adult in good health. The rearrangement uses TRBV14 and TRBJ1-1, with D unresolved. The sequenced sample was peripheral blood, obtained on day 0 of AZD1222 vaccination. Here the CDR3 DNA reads TGTGCCAGCAGCCAAGTTAGGCCCGTTTCTGAAGCTTTCTTT. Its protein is CASSQVRPVSEAFF.